The 15 T cell receptor beta chains in this list originate from one sample, sequenced in a study of T-cell reconstitution after alpha-beta-depleted transplantation in children. The library targeted TCRbeta and was prepared with unique molecular identifiers. One entry per CDR3 protein results from TCRdb running MiXCR on the PCR reads. The sample lists approximately 980,000 distinct CDR3 sequences, roughly 31% seen once, with 28% in the top ten. The sequences come from PBMCs, mostly from graft donor cells, collected 360 days after TCRalphabeta/CD19-depleted stem cell transplant. Receptors were obtained from a boy in the first two years of life who had a stem cell transplant for SCID, so the T cells may come from the graft donor.

This clonotype has just a few counts. This chain's CDR3 is CASSPHLLSSFYGYTF. In DNA, the CDR3 is TGTGCCAGCAGTCCCCACCTATTAAGCTCCTTCTATGGCTACACCTTC. The rearrangement links TRBV12-3 or TRBV12-4 to TRBJ1-2; no clear D gene. The CDR3 runs 16 residues. The V end lost 5 bases, the J end lost 4 bases, and 20 bases lay between the germline ends.

This clonotype occurred a few times. The chain is built from TRBV3-1 and TRBJ2-3; TRBD2 might be the D (7 bases). Trimming stripped 5 bases from V and 2 bases from J, with 17 bases between. CDR1 is LGHDT, CDR2 YNNKEL, per germline (reference sequence). The CDR3 sequence is 16 residues long. The CDR3 DNA is TGTGCCAGCAGCAGTGTAGGGGGGGACTACACAGATACGCAGTATTTT. It codes for CASSSVGGDYTDTQYF.

The genes are TRBV12-3 or TRBV12-4 and TRBJ1-5; D may be TRBD1 (6 bases). Trimming stripped 7 bases from V and 4 bases from J, with 11 bases between. The CDR3 runs 13 residues. In DNA, the CDR3 is TGTGCCAGCACCAAAGACAGGAATCAGCCCCAGCATTTT. Amino acids: CASTKDRNQPQHF.

The chain uses TRBV7-8 and TRBJ2-5, with D unresolved. CDR1 and CDR2 from the germline V gene are SGHVS and FQNEAQ. The V gene lost 5 bases and the J gene lost 3 bases, with 16 bases spanning the gap. There are 15 residues in the CDR3. CDR3 amino acids: CASSLTTGTKETQYF. As DNA, the CDR3 is TGTGCCAGCAGCCTAACGACTGGAACAAAAGAGACCCAGTACTTC.

This chain joins TRBV6-1 and TRBJ2-7, with D possibly TRBD1 on 5 matching bases. V was shortened by 3 bases and J by 4 bases, with 34 bases between the two germline ends. The germline V gene has CDR1 MNHNS and CDR2 SASEGT. The CDR3 extends over 21 amino acids. CDR3 in amino acids: CASSDLSRLKCRVAVSYEQYF. CDR3 in DNA: TGTGCCAGCAGTGATCTTTCCCGTTTAAAATGCAGGGTGGCGGTCTCTTACGAGCAGTACTTC.

This clonotype appeared once. This chain joins TRBV29-1 and TRBJ2-2; D is perhaps TRBD1 (5 bases). The CDR3 loop spans 16 amino acids. Between the trimmed V and J ends, which lost 7 bases and 2 bases, there was a span of 20 bases. Germline CDR1 and CDR2: SQVTM and ANQGSEA. The CDR3 spells CSAVGHKKKNTGELFF. The CDR3 coding sequence is TGCAGCGCCGTGGGGCATAAGAAGAAAAACACCGGGGAGCTGTTTTTT.

This clonotype was detected a few times. This chain joins TRBV27 and TRBJ2-1; 11 nucleotides agree with TRBD2. J lost 8 bases, V lost 5 bases, and 8 bases had no gene match. Germline V CDR1 and CDR2: MNHEY, SMNVEV (reference sequence). The CDR3 totals 15 residues. CDR3 sequence reads: CASSRPGTSGHEQFF. The CDR3 DNA reads as TGTGCCAGCAGTCGCCCCGGGACTAGCGGCCATGAGCAGTTCTTC.

This chain links TRBV20-1 with TRBJ2-5, with a possible D match to TRBD1 (6 bases). This CDR3 is 15 amino acids long. V gave up 4 bases and J gave up 5 bases, with 20 bases separating them. Germline V gene data show CDR1 as DFQATT and CDR2 as SNEGSKA (reference sequence). In nucleotides, the CDR3 is TGCAGTGCTACGATCCCTAAGGGGGTGACCGAGACCCAGTACTTC. Protein: CSATIPKGVTETQYF.

The rearrangement links TRBV10-3 to TRBJ2-2; 12 bases agree with TRBD1. Germline V lookup: CDR1 ENHRY, CDR2 SYGVKD. This CDR3 is built from 18 residues. V lost 6 bases and J lost 3; bases outside the gene matches: 11. The CDR3 DNA follows: TGTGCCATCAGGGACGGGACAGGGGGCGCCCCGGACACCGGGGAGCTGTTTTTT. This sequence encodes CAIRDGTGGAPDTGELFF.

This clonotype was observed many times. This chain joins TRBV5-1 and TRBJ2-1, with D unresolved. Germline V gene sequence: CDR1 SGHRS, CDR2 YFSETQ. With 1 base removed from V and 9 bases from J, the gap between germline ends came to 5 bases. The CDR3 contains 11 residues. This CDR3 is CASSLSSEQFF. The CDR3 nucleotides are TGCGCCAGCAGCTTGTCAAGTGAGCAGTTCTTC.

The V gene is TRBV3-1, the J gene TRBJ2-2; D is unresolved. There are 17 residues in the CDR3. Trimming cost V 2 bases and J 4 bases, with 17 bases left between them. Germline V gene lookup returns CDR1 LGHDT and CDR2 YNNKEL (reference sequence). CDR3 sequence (DNA): TGTGCCAGCAGCCAACCTTTTATTGGGCGAGGCACCGGGGAGCTGTTTTTT. It translates to CASSQPFIGRGTGELFF.

The chain combines TRBV4-1 with TRBJ2-5; D is possibly TRBD1 (5 bases). CDR3 size: 15 residues. CDR1 is MGHRA and CDR2 is YSYEKL in the germline V gene. The V gene lost 5 bases and the J gene lost 3 bases, with 16 bases spanning the gap. The CDR3 DNA sequence: TGCGCCAGCAGCAGGCGAGTCCAAGGGGAAGAGACCCAGTACTTC. It encodes CASSRRVQGEETQYF.

J is TRBJ1-4 and V is TRBV20-1; 7 bases are a match to TRBD1. This CDR3 comprises 16 residues. The germline CDR1 and CDR2 sequences are DFQATT and SNEGSKA (reference sequence). Trimming took 0 bases from V and 6 from J; bases not matched to a gene: 10. This chain's CDR3 is CSARDERGRSYEKLFF. The CDR3 nucleotides are TGCAGTGCTAGAGATGAGAGGGGGCGCTCGTATGAAAAACTGTTTTTT.

The chain employs TRBV7-2 and TRBJ2-7; D may be TRBD2 (7 bases). Deletions cut 5 bases from V and 3 bases from J, with 17 bases between. The CDR3 runs 15 residues. Germline V gene sequence: CDR1 SGHTA, CDR2 FQGNSA. Written as DNA, the CDR3 is TGTGCCAGCAGCGCGGGGGCCGGTAGCTTCTACGAGCAGTACTTC. This translates into CASSAGAGSFYEQYF.

This clonotype occurred a few times. V and J are TRBV11-2 and TRBJ2-5, with D perhaps matching TRBD2 (7 bases). The V and J ends lost 5 bases and 4 bases respectively, with 20 bases between them. Per the germline V gene, CDR1 is SGHAT and CDR2 is FQNNGV. The CDR3 length is 16 residues. The CDR3 DNA reads as TGTGCCAGCAGCCAGTATGGGGGGGCGGGCGGAGAGACCCAGTACTTC. It specifies CASSQYGGAGGETQYF.